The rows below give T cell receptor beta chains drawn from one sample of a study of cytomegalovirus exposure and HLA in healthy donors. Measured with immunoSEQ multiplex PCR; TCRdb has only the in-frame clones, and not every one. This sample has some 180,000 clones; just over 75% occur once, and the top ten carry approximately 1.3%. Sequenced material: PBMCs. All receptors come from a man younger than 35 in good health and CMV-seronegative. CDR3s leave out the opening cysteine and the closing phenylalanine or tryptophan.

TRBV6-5 ASSYGTGLREQY
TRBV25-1 ATRGRTGGFSNSPLH
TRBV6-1 ASRKERERSYEQY
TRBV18 ASSPEQGAVHEQY
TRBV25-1 ASSDGGSRSYEQY
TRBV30 AWRNQGSGNTIY
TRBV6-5 ASILEGAVEQF
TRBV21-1 ASSKADRLRSSYNSPLH
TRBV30 ASGHNSYEQY
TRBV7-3 ASGLAGSTDTQY
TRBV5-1 ASKRTRPDTDTQY
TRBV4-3 ASSQGRINQPQH
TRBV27 ASSSLAGGQETQY
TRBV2 ASSEAGTGGTYEQY